This record concerns one T cell receptor (beta chain) sequence. This clone appeared a few times. Its antigen is currently not known. No base quality values were provided; no much bigger clone lies one nucleotide off. CDR1 and CDR2 are drawn from the germline V gene: MNHEY, SVGAGI. From cysteine to phenylalanine, the CDR3 is 15 amino acids long. Only the CDR3 DNA stays, 45 bases, in frame from base 1. Between the V and J ends, shortened by 6 bases and 6 bases respectively, the junction contains 15 bases. The method behind the library was the immunoSEQ multiplex PCR assay. A mixture of 60 forward primers for TCR Vbeta segments and 13 reverse primers for TCR Jbeta segments was used in the multiplex PCR. The CDR3 region of rearranged TCR beta genes was amplified from genomic DNA with a multiplex PCR assay. On the Illumina HiSeq System, the amplified TCR beta libraries were sequenced as 87-base-pair reads. Per the source publication's procedure: A later analysis counted tens of millions of unique TCR beta chains across the 650 to 800 repertoires, and some 11 million of these chains were shared by at least two donors. To remove PCR and sequencing errors, raw reads were error-corrected and collapsed into unique sequences using a nearest-neighbor algorithm that merged closely related sequences. CDR3 sequences were aligned to IMGT reference sequences to assign V, D and J gene segments. For a sequence to be retained, a match of at least six nucleotides to both a V gene segment and a J gene segment was required. A rearrangement counted as productive if the CDR3 had no stop codons and remained in frame with V and J, and every other rearrangement counted as non-productive. CDR3 was defined according to IMGT convention as the region running from the second conserved V-encoded cysteine to the conserved J-encoded phenylalanine. In an earlier analysis of approximately 590 of the donors, sequences lacking an unambiguous match to a single V gene segment were excluded. An earlier analysis of some 500 of the donors classified V segments as functional when productive rearrangements were above 56.7% and as segregating when the standard deviation between donors was above 5%. A statistical classification framework was built for diagnosing cytomegalovirus status from the catalog of TCR beta chain sequences. V and J gene assignment, in a later analysis, came from comparing TCR nucleotide sequences with IMGT/GENE-DB human TR gene sequences. A later analysis assigned CDR3 sequences and most-parsimonious VDJ recombination scenarios with the TCRdist pipeline. In a later analysis, each TCR beta chain was defined by its CDR3 amino acid sequence together with its V-gene family, and reads lacking a unique V-gene family were excluded. As a way to deal with suspected cross-contamination and a sequencing artifact, a later analysis dropped nearly 600 nucleotide sequences that were highly shared and had low generation probability. In a later analysis, a clonal expansion index for each public chain was calculated from normalized within-repertoire ranks of inferred template counts. A later analysis computed generation probabilities with a VDJ recombination model fitted to out-of-frame rearrangements, and checked the results against IGoR. Hypergeometric tests were used in a later analysis to score TCR-TCR, TCR-HLA and TCR-CMV co-occurrence, with a repertoire-size bias correction applied to the TCR pairs. A later analysis estimated false discovery rates by permuting HLA or CMV assignments 20 times. In a later analysis, co-occurring TCRs were grouped using DBSCAN, with TCRdist sequence similarity added in when clustering inside HLA-allele-positive subsets. For co-occurrence clustering, repertoires with fewer than 30,000 or more than 120,000 public chains were excluded, along with roughly 5 repertoires with anomalous nucleotide sharing. TCRdb took over this immuneACCESS table, retaining in-frame rearrangements with V and J assigned. Such tables are incomplete; in checked studies, under half of the missing clones stem from an unresolved V gene, and the remainder is unexplained. That table furnishes V, J and clone size, whereas the DNA furnished D and trimming. Present in this sample are 75,000 to 90,000 clones, about 81% of which were seen just once. 4.2% of the sample lies in the top ten.

The cohort was made up of 666 healthy bone marrow donors. At the time of sampling, all cohort members were nominally healthy, though unrecorded immune exposures were likely present. The donor was CMV seronegative and was included in the group of a few hundred seronegative cohort members. A peripheral blood sample was collected from each donor, and TCR beta sequencing was performed on peripheral blood mononuclear cells. The Qiagen DNeasy Blood Extraction Kit was used to extract genomic DNA from the blood cell samples. This sample is part of a study of cytomegalovirus exposure and HLA in healthy donors (dated by TCRdb to 2016 to 2017). As for the study more broadly: In an earlier analysis of under 600 of the donors, 250 to 350 Gb of sequence data and 90 million to 120 million unique TCR beta sequences from some 170 million T cells were reported. Roughly 300 gigabases of sequencing data and some 85 million unique TCR sequences were included in an early release covering several hundred HLA-typed donors. Of the roughly 400 genotyped donors, about 80% fell in the genetic ancestry cluster associated with self-reported Caucasian donors. The study was designed to test whether signatures of past pathogen exposure could be identified by cataloging public T cell receptors. Using immunosequencing, the study profiled T cell repertoires from 666 subjects and related those repertoires to cytomegalovirus serostatus. Besides the first cohort of under 700 subjects, a separate validation cohort made up of 120 different subjects was used. High-throughput TCR immunosequencing, statistical association of individual TCRs with disease status, and machine learning were combined to predict cytomegalovirus infection status. To study patterns of TCR occurrence, a later analysis re-analyzed previously published TCR beta repertoires from around 670 donors and added high-resolution HLA genotyping. In the later analysis, no new phenotypic data were used to find candidate immune exposures; instead, reliance was placed on TCR beta sequences and their occurrence across donors. An earlier analysis of fewer than 750 of the donors used high-throughput TCR beta sequencing to judge whether each TCR beta V gene segment behaved as functional or pseudogenic. Donor age, sex, ethnicity and CMV serostatus were compiled together with the repertoire data. A later genetic analysis took genome-wide SNP genotypes for about 55% of the 666 donors and used that subset as a discovery cohort. All discovery cohort repertoires had been generated using a single sequencing platform. Class I and class II HLA loci were covered by the typing at four-digit resolution. Typing coverage varied by locus: about 620-640 donors for A, B, C, DRB1 and DQB1; approximately 500 for DQA1; around 610 for DPA1; approximately 470 for DPB1. Because of strong linkage in the cohort, roughly five DR-DQ haplotypes were treated as single units for association and clustering. Among about 370 genotyped donors of the cohort, an average of about 240,000 unique TCR beta nucleotide sequences was sequenced per donor, of which about 19% were non-productive. On the study overall, not on this receptor specifically: Most CMV-associated TCR beta chains appeared to be HLA-restricted in a later analysis, and the HLA associations seemed to be driven largely by CMV exposure. The authors suggested that the approach could potentially be extended to other disease states and immunological phenotypes. In a later analysis, the rate of TCR association differed among HLA loci, with DRB1 alleles having the most associated TCRs and HLA-C alleles having the fewest. Most TCR sequences were observed very rarely across donors, whereas some public TCRs were present in many individuals. In both the original and validation cohorts, the classifier was reported to diagnose cytomegalovirus status with high specificity and sensitivity. An earlier analysis of around 540 of the donors showed that most TCR beta V segments appeared in productive rearrangements either about 87% or about 30% of the time, which broadly matched IMGT annotations. In the study, 150 to 200 TCR beta chains were listed as associated with cytomegalovirus. An association between a missense DCLRE1C variant and V-gene and J-gene trimming of TCR beta chains was found in a later genetic analysis and replicated in an independent cohort. Linkage disequilibrium might explain the correlated functional status among segregating V segments, but an unknown experimental factor could not be excluded. Several of the top co-occurrence clusters appeared to be linked to parvovirus B19, influenza, CMV and Epstein-Barr virus, according to a later analysis. A further reported finding was that TCR beta sequences accurately predicted the HLA-A and HLA-B alleles for most subjects in the first cohort. This cohort had only TCR beta chains sequenced, and the lack of alpha or paired-chain data limited which features could be detected. Some IMGT-functional V segments, including TRBV6-2 and TRBV6-3, could not be distinguished by the 87-base-pair reads and were therefore excluded. Compared with equally common non-associated chains, HLA-associated TCR beta chains in a later analysis were more clonally expanded and had lower generation probabilities. According to a later genetic analysis, donors in an Asian-associated ancestry cluster had fewer N-insertions in productive TCRs than the roughly 670-donor mean. A later analysis associated 15,000 to 20,000 TCR beta sequences with specific HLA alleles at a false discovery rate of 0.05. HLA typing was unavailable for some donors at each locus, so association tests used only the typed subset. For the cohort, immune exposure information was limited to CMV serostatus. The sequencing pipeline was judged likely to have produced a cluster of highly shared sequence variants as a technical artifact. Assigning TCR associations to individual alleles was difficult when HLA alleles, especially DR and DQ, strongly co-occurred. Roughly 15 rarely observed V segments, including chromosome 9 orphons, were excluded from the earlier analysis of approximately 500 of the donors because counts were too low. Roughly uniform sequencing depth across donors was assumed in presence/absence analyses, although this assumption may not hold. In vitro tests confirmed that three of the cytomegalovirus-associated TCR beta chains recognize cytomegalovirus antigens.

The sequence was obtained from a man in his sixties in good health and CMV-seronegative. Material: PBMCs. Here the chain combines TRBV6-5 and TRBJ1-6, and perhaps TRBD1 as D gene, on 5 matching bases. The CDR3 reads as follows: CASSLPRGSNSPLHF. The DNA is TGTGCCAGCAGCCTACCTAGGGGTAGTAATTCACCCCTCCACTTT.